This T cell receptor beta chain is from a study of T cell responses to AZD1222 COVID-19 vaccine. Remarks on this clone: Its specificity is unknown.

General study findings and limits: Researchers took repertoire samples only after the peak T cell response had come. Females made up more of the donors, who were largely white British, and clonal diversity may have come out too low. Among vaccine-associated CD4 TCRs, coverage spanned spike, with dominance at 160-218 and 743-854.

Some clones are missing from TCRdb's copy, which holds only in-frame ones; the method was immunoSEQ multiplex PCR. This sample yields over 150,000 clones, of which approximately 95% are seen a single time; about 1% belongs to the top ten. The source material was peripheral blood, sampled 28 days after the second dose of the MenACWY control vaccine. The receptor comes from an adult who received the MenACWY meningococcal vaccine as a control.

The CDR3 sequence is CASSLSGQGSYGYTF. CDR3 bases: TGTGCCAGCAGTTTATCGGGACAGGGTTCCTATGGCTACACCTTC. V gene TRBV27 combines with J gene TRBJ1-2; 9 nucleotides line up with TRBD1. The V and J ends lost 0 bases and 4 bases, in that order; junction bases with no gene match: 3. Germline assignment: CDR1 MNHEY and CDR2 SMNVEV (reference sequence). CDR3 size: 15 residues.